The 26 T cell receptor beta chains below come from one sample, sequenced in a study of shared clonotypes between healthy human individuals. Clones were read by immunoSEQ multiplex PCR, and TCRdb kept only the in-frame ones, dropping some. Of roughly 500,000 clones listed, less than 85% are singletons. The sequenced sample consisted of PBMCs. These receptors were collected from a woman in her thirties or forties in good health. Some clones in this sample may be carry-over from other donors' samples.

The genes are TRBV19 and TRBJ2-3; D possibly corresponds to TRBD2 (6 bases). CDR3 length equals 13 residues. Germline V lookup: CDR1 LNHDA, CDR2 SQIVND (reference sequence). Trimming pared 3 bases from V and 4 bases from J, leaving 8 bases between. This CDR3 reads CASSITGADTQYF. CDR3 DNA: TGTGCCAGTAGTATTACGGGGGCAGATACGCAGTATTTT.

The rearrangement links TRBV28 to TRBJ1-2; 8 bases agree with TRBD1. The junction had 3 bases not matched to a gene; V was cut back by 6 bases and J by 3 bases. Germline assignment: CDR1 MDHEN and CDR2 SYDVKM. CDR3 size: 13 residues. The CDR3 bases are TGTGCCAGCAGCCAGACAGGGGACTATGGCTACACCTTC. Translation gives CASSQTGDYGYTF.

A word on this clone: Other DNA sequences from this sample encode an identical CDR3 as well. The rearrangement uses TRBV9 and TRBJ1-5; no reliable D call. V lost 0 bases, J lost 1 base, and 8 bases lay in between. The germline gives CDR1 SGDLS, CDR2 YYNGEE. The CDR3 loop spans 15 amino acids. The CDR3 protein is CASSVDGYSNQPQHF. CDR3 DNA sequence: TGTGCCAGCAGCGTAGACGGCTACAGCAATCAGCCCCAGCATTTT.

The chain's CDR3 is CASSSPDSSYTGELFF. Here the CDR3 DNA reads TGCGCCAGCAGCTCTCCTGACAGCTCCTACACCGGGGAGCTGTTTTTT. The V and J genes are TRBV5-1 and TRBJ2-2; TRBD1 might be the D (5 bases). Germline CDR1 and CDR2: SGHRS and YFSETQ. V shed 3 bases and J shed 3 bases, with 15 bases lying between them. The CDR3 covers 16 residues.

In the case of this clone: Other nucleotide sequences from this sample produce the same CDR3. The chain employs TRBV5-1 and TRBJ2-3, with TRBD2 as a possible D gene (5 bases). With 0 bases removed from V and 2 bases from J, the gap between germline ends came to 7 bases. Per the germline V gene, CDR1 is SGHRS and CDR2 is YFSETQ. The CDR3 consists of 14 residues. CDR3 sequence (DNA): TGCGCCAGCAGCTTGGGCGGGCCCACAGATACGCAGTATTTT. Its translation is CASSLGGPTDTQYF.

This clone was found many times. The CDR3 reads CASSLEGSLIGEAFF. Written as DNA, the CDR3 is TGCGCCAGCAGCTTGGAGGGATCCCTAATCGGGGAAGCTTTCTTT. This chain joins TRBV5-1 and TRBJ1-1; D gene ambiguous. The ends were cut back, 0 bases at V and 8 bases at J, with 17 bases in the middle. This CDR3 is built from 15 residues. Germline lookup yields CDR1 SGHRS and CDR2 YFSETQ.

In its sample, this clone was seen a few times. The chain couples TRBV14 to TRBJ1-2, with TRBD1 matching 8 bases. CDR1 and CDR2 from the germline V gene are SGHDN and FVKESK. V trimming: 2 bases; J trimming: 4 bases; junction bases outside the gene matches: 0. CDR3 length: 13 amino acids. Here the CDR3 reads CASSQTGGYGYTF. The DNA for the CDR3 is TGTGCCAGCAGCCAAACAGGGGGCTATGGCTACACCTTC.

The chain joins TRBV6-4 to TRBJ2-1; 10 bases are shared with TRBD2. Trimming cost V 5 bases and J 9 bases; bases outside gene matches: 10. Looked up from germline, CDR1 is MRHNA and CDR2 is SNTAGT. The CDR3 consists of 15 residues. The CDR3 spells CASSRVAGGVGEQFF. CDR3 sequence (DNA): TGTGCCAGCAGTCGGGTAGCGGGAGGTGTGGGTGAGCAGTTCTTC.

In its sample, this clone was seen once. This chain uses TRBV9 with TRBJ1-5; 7 bases line up with TRBD1. The germline V gene has CDR1 SGDLS and CDR2 YYNGEE. The CDR3 contains 14 residues. With V trimmed by 3 bases and J by 9 bases, 9 bases remained unmatched. CDR3 amino acids: CASSEGAHGRPQHF. CDR3 nucleotides: TGTGCCAGCAGCGAGGGGGCTCACGGCCGGCCCCAGCATTTT.

The rearrangement joins TRBV7-8 to TRBJ1-1; TRBD1 matches 8 bases. In germline, CDR1 is SGHVS, CDR2 FQNEAQ. The length of the CDR3 is 16 residues. The junction had 14 bases not matched to a gene; V was cut back by 5 bases and J by 6 bases. Here the CDR3 reads CASSPYTIQGGAEAFF. CDR3 nucleotides: TGTGCCAGCAGCCCATACACGATACAGGGGGGGGCTGAAGCTTTCTTT.

CDR3 nucleotides: TGTGCCAGCAGTACGGGGGACAGGGGGCTGGGAAAACTGTTTTTT. It yields the protein CASSTGDRGLGKLFF. The chain carries TRBV28 and TRBJ1-4; the match to TRBD1 covers 12 bases. With V trimmed by 5 bases and J by 10 bases, 8 bases remained unmatched. The V gene's germline CDR1 is MDHEN and CDR2 SYDVKM. CDR3 length equals 15 residues.

V and J are TRBV19 and TRBJ2-5; D possibly corresponds to TRBD1 (6 bases). Looked up from germline, CDR1 is LNHDA and CDR2 is SQIVND (reference sequence). Trimming took off 6 bases at V and 3 bases at J, with 11 bases between the two ends. This CDR3 spans 13 amino acids. In nucleotides, the CDR3 is TGTGCCAGTAGGGACAGCGACAAAGAGACCCAGTACTTC. It translates to CASRDSDKETQYF.

The gene calls are TRBV18 and TRBJ2-3, with 7 bases aligning to TRBD2. V lost 4 bases and J lost 2; bases outside the gene matches: 6. The CDR3 sequence is 15 residues long. Germline V gives CDR1 KGHSH, CDR2 LQKENI. The CDR3 coding sequence is TGTGCCAGCTCACGCAGGGAGGGTAACACAGATACGCAGTATTTT. Translation: CASSRREGNTDTQYF.

The chain has TRBV27 and TRBJ2-5; 9 bases align to TRBD1. The germline gives CDR1 MNHEY, CDR2 SMNVEV (reference sequence). The CDR3 is made up of 15 amino acids. With V trimmed by 0 bases and J by 5 bases, 4 bases remained unmatched. CDR3 sequence reads: CASSLSGQGLETQYF. As DNA, the CDR3 is TGTGCCAGCAGTTTATCTGGACAGGGGCTGGAGACCCAGTACTTC.

As DNA, the CDR3 is TGTGCCAGCAGCTTGGGCCCTATGACGCTTACCTACGAGCAGTACTTC. Protein: CASSLGPMTLTYEQYF. This chain connects TRBV5-4 to TRBJ2-7; D ambiguous. Trimming took off 0 bases at V and 2 bases at J, with 15 bases between the two ends. Germline CDR1 and CDR2: SGHNT and YYREEE (reference sequence). The CDR3 consists of 16 residues.

V is TRBV9 and J is TRBJ2-3, with TRBD2 matching over 12 bases. The CDR3 runs to 16 residues. The germline CDR1 and CDR2 sequences are SGDLS and YYNGEE. Losses at the gene ends were 3 bases for V and 0 bases for J; bases not matched to a gene: 2. The CDR3 DNA is TGTGCCAGCAGCGGGGGGACTAGCGGGAGCACAGATACGCAGTATTTT. As protein: CASSGGTSGSTDTQYF.

The genes are TRBV9 and TRBJ1-1; D remains ambiguous. The CDR3 is 16 residues long. Germline V lookup: CDR1 SGDLS, CDR2 YYNGEE. V gave up 3 bases and J gave up 5 bases, with 20 bases separating them. The CDR3 DNA reads TGTGCCAGCAGCGCCCGAGGTGAAGGGCGAGGGACTGAAGCTTTCTTT. Its translation: CASSARGEGRGTEAFF.

This chain links TRBV5-8 with TRBJ2-7; 14 bases match TRBD2. From germline, CDR1 is SGHTS and CDR2 YDEGEE. The CDR3 sequence is 13 residues long. V trimming: 4 bases; J trimming: 11 bases; junction bases outside the gene matches: 5. Written as DNA, the CDR3 is TGTGCCAGCAGCAGGGGACTAGCGGGAGTAAAGTACTTC. This translates into CASSRGLAGVKYF. The full variable domain, completed using reference TRBV5-8 and TRBJ2-7, is EAGVTQSPTHLIKTRGQQATLRCSPISGHTSVYWYQQALGLGLQFLLWYDEGEERNRGNFPPRFSGRQFPNYSSELNVNALELEDSALYLCASSRGLAGVKYFGPGTRLTVT.

V gene TRBV6-5 combines with J gene TRBJ2-3; D gene ambiguous. V was pared by 6 bases and J by 2 bases, with 3 bases between. This CDR3 is 11 amino acids long. The germline gives CDR1 MNHEY, CDR2 SVGAGI. The CDR3 loop is CASRYTDTQYF. CDR3 sequence (DNA): TGTGCCAGCAGGTACACAGATACGCAGTATTTT.

The chain has TRBV7-9 and TRBJ2-1, with 8 bases aligning to TRBD2. The ends lost 2 bases at V and 4 bases at J; junction bases unmatched: 7. The CDR3 runs 16 residues. Germline CDR1 is SEHNR and CDR2 is FQNEAQ (reference sequence). This CDR3 is CASSLQPGGYYNEQFF. CDR3 sequence (DNA): TGTGCCAGCAGCTTACAGCCGGGAGGGTATTACAATGAGCAGTTCTTC.

This clone was counted a single time. The CDR3 loop reads CSVVDRKYEQYF. The DNA for the CDR3 is TGCAGCGTGGTTGACAGAAAGTACGAGCAGTACTTC. The chain uses TRBV29-1 and TRBJ2-7; TRBD1 is a possible D gene (5 bases). The V end was cut by 6 bases, the J end by 4 bases, with 13 bases between. The CDR3 totals 12 residues. Germline lookup yields CDR1 SQVTM and CDR2 ANQGSEA.

The chain has TRBV5-6 and TRBJ2-3; 12 bases are a match to TRBD2. Trimming removed 4 bases from V and 2 bases from J; junction bases left unmatched: 5. The germline V gene has CDR1 SGHDT and CDR2 YYEEEE. The CDR3 extends over 16 amino acids. CDR3 nucleotides: TGTGCCAGCAGCCGACGGACTAGCGGGAACACAGATACGCAGTATTTT. The encoded protein is CASSRRTSGNTDTQYF.

CDR3: CASSLVGRGRSYEQYF. The CDR3 DNA is TGTGCCAGCAGTTTAGTGGGGAGGGGGCGTTCCTACGAGCAGTACTTC. The chain employs TRBV28 and TRBJ2-7; D possibly matches TRBD1 or TRBD2 (7 bases each). CDR1 is MDHEN and CDR2 is SYDVKM in the germline V gene. CDR3 size: 16 residues. V lost 2 bases, J lost 1 base, and 15 bases lay in between.

This chain connects TRBV19 to TRBJ2-2, with 8 bases that match TRBD2. From germline, CDR1 is LNHDA and CDR2 SQIVND (reference sequence). Losses at the gene ends were 6 bases for V and 4 bases for J; bases not matched to a gene: 16. The CDR3 is 18 residues long. The CDR3 spells CASRPVAGISAVTGELFF. CDR3 nucleotide sequence: TGTGCCAGTAGACCGGTAGCGGGAATCTCGGCGGTCACCGGGGAGCTGTTTTTT.

This chain joins TRBV10-1 and TRBJ2-7, with D unclear. Per germline, CDR1 WNHNN and CDR2 SYGVQD (reference sequence). V was pared by 10 bases and J by 1 base, with 8 bases between. The CDR3 sequence is 11 residues long. The CDR3: CAITYSYEQYF. CDR3 nucleotide sequence: TGCGCCATCACGTATTCCTACGAGCAGTACTTC.

The V and J genes are TRBV7-9 and TRBJ2-4, with 9 bases identical to TRBD1. With V trimmed by 5 bases and J by 7 bases, 6 bases remained unmatched. In germline, CDR1 is SEHNR, CDR2 FQNEAQ (reference sequence). This CDR3 has 14 residues. The CDR3 protein is CASSLQGASNIQYF. The CDR3 DNA sequence: TGTGCCAGCAGCCTACAGGGGGCATCCAACATTCAGTACTTC.